This T cell receptor (beta chain) was sequenced in a study of cytomegalovirus exposure and HLA in healthy donors (dated by TCRdb to between 2016 and 2019). Notes on the research overall: An earlier analysis of around 600 of the donors reported 250 to 350 Gb of sequence data and more than 90 million unique TCR beta sequences from approximately 180 million T cells. An early release that covered 500 to 800 HLA-typed donors contained approximately 290 gigabases of sequencing data and tens of millions of unique TCR sequences. Of the roughly 390 genotyped donors, 75% to 85% were placed in the genetic ancestry cluster associated with self-reported Caucasian donors. The study aimed to test whether signatures of past pathogen exposure could be identified by cataloging public T cell receptors. The study profiled the T cell repertoires of 550 to 700 subjects by immunosequencing and related them to cytomegalovirus serostatus. A separate validation cohort of roughly 110 different subjects was used in addition to the 666-subject first cohort. The study combined high-throughput TCR immunosequencing, statistical association of individual TCRs with disease status, and machine learning to predict cytomegalovirus infection status. In a later analysis, previously published TCR beta repertoires from roughly 710 donors were re-analyzed and high-resolution HLA genotyping was added so that TCR occurrence patterns could be studied. In the later analysis, no new phenotypic data were used to find candidate immune exposures; instead, reliance was placed on TCR beta sequences and their occurrence across donors. An earlier analysis of some 500 of the donors used high-throughput TCR beta sequencing to judge whether each TCR beta V gene segment behaved as functional or pseudogenic. Donor age, sex, ethnicity and CMV serostatus were compiled together with the repertoire data. Genome-wide SNP genotypes for about 55% of the roughly 670 donors were used in a later genetic analysis, which treated that subset as a discovery cohort. All discovery cohort repertoires had been generated on a single sequencing platform. HLA typing included class I and class II loci at four-digit resolution. The number of typed donors differed by locus: about 620-640 for A, B, C, DRB1 and DQB1; approximately 520 for DQA1; approximately 600 for DPA1; and about 450 for DPB1. Roughly five DR-DQ haplotypes were handled as single units for association and clustering, since linkage in the cohort was strong. Across 300 to 500 genotyped donors of the cohort, an average of about 200,000 unique TCR beta nucleotide sequences per donor were sequenced, and around 20% of those sequences were non-productive.

This clone has only a few counts. It has no known antigen specificity. No base qualities exist here, and no much larger clone lies one base off it. In total, over 600 healthy bone marrow donors made up the cohort. All cohort members were sampled while nominally healthy, although unrecorded immune exposures were likely present. The donor tested CMV seropositive, placing the donor among the 250 to 350 seropositive members of the cohort. A peripheral blood sample was provided by each donor, and peripheral blood mononuclear cells were used for TCR beta sequencing. Genomic DNA extraction from the blood cell samples was performed with the Qiagen DNeasy Blood Extraction Kit. The paper as a whole reports these results and caveats: When HLA alleles, especially DR and DQ, strongly co-occurred, attributing TCR associations to individual alleles was difficult. A cluster of highly shared sequence variants was judged likely to represent a technical artifact of the sequencing pipeline. In a later analysis, TCR association rates were found to vary across HLA loci, with the most associated TCRs seen for DRB1 alleles and the fewest for HLA-C alleles. The classifier was reported to diagnose cytomegalovirus status with high specificity and sensitivity in both the original cohort and the validation cohort. The study gave a list of about 160 TCR beta chains associated with cytomegalovirus. In an earlier analysis of several hundred of the donors, most TCR beta V segments were observed in productive rearrangements about 90% or about 30% of the time, broadly matching IMGT annotations. In a later genetic analysis, a missense DCLRE1C variant was associated with V-gene and J-gene trimming of TCR beta chains, and the association was replicated in an independent cohort. Presence/absence analyses assumed roughly uniform sequencing depth across donors, an assumption that may not hold. A further reported finding was that TCR beta sequences accurately predicted the HLA-A and HLA-B alleles for most subjects in the first cohort. A later analysis reported that several top co-occurrence clusters appeared linked to parvovirus B19, influenza, CMV and Epstein-Barr virus. Because counts were too low, some 16 rarely observed V segments, including chromosome 9 orphons, were excluded from the earlier analysis of some 540 of the donors. The cohort was sequenced for TCR beta chains only, and without alpha or paired-chain data the features that could be detected were limited. Most CMV-associated TCR beta chains appeared to be HLA-restricted in a later analysis, and the HLA associations seemed to be driven largely by CMV exposure. In a later analysis, HLA-associated TCR beta chains were found to be more clonally expanded and to have lower generation probabilities than equally common non-associated chains. In a later analysis, some 18,000 TCR beta sequences were associated with specific HLA alleles at a false discovery rate of 0.05. Linkage disequilibrium might explain the correlated functional status among segregating V segments, but an unknown experimental factor could not be ruled out. Because the 87-base-pair reads could not distinguish some IMGT-functional V segments, including TRBV6-2 and TRBV6-3, those segments were excluded. It was suggested by the authors that the approach could potentially be generalized to other disease states and immunological phenotypes. In a later genetic analysis, fewer N-insertions in productive TCRs were reported among donors in an Asian-associated ancestry cluster than the approximately 670-donor mean. CMV serostatus was the only immune exposure information available for the cohort. Because some donors lacked HLA typing at each locus, the association tests relied only on the typed subset. A few of the identified cytomegalovirus-associated TCR beta chains were confirmed in vitro to be specific for cytomegalovirus antigens. While some public TCRs were present in many individuals, most TCR sequences turned up only very rarely across donors.

V ends up 1 base short and J 10 bases short, with an unmatched junction base count of 4. The CDR3 holds 13 amino acids from the cysteine to the phenylalanine. Just CDR3 DNA is preserved here, 39 bases in frame from base 1. CDR1 and CDR2 are read off the germline V gene as SGHTA and FQGNSA. Receptors were amplified or captured by the immunoSEQ multiplex PCR assay. The multiplex PCR relied on a mix of 60 forward primers for TCR Vbeta segments and 13 reverse primers for TCR Jbeta segments. The CDR3 region of rearranged TCR beta genes was amplified from genomic DNA by a multiplex PCR assay. The Illumina HiSeq System was used to sequence the amplified TCR beta libraries as 87-base-pair reads. Under the source paper's analysis protocol: Across the 670 or so repertoires, a later analysis counted 60 million to 90 million unique TCR beta chains, around 11 million of which were shared by at least two donors. Raw reads were error-corrected and collapsed into unique sequences with a nearest-neighbor algorithm that merged closely related sequences to remove PCR and sequencing errors. To assign V, D and J gene segments, CDR3 sequences were aligned to IMGT reference sequences. For a sequence to be retained, a match of at least six nucleotides was required to both a V gene segment and a J gene segment. Rearrangements were called productive when the CDR3 lacked stop codons and stayed in frame with V and J; all others were non-productive. CDR3 was defined according to IMGT convention as the region running from the second conserved V-encoded cysteine to the conserved J-encoded phenylalanine. In an earlier analysis of around 540 of the donors, sequences lacking an unambiguous match to a single V gene segment were excluded. An earlier analysis of about 590 of the donors classified V segments as functional when productive rearrangements were above 56.7% and as segregating when the standard deviation between donors was above 5%. A statistical classification framework was developed to diagnose cytomegalovirus status using the catalog of TCR beta chain sequences. In a later analysis, V and J genes were assigned by comparing TCR nucleotide sequences against IMGT/GENE-DB human TR gene sequences. Using the TCRdist pipeline, a later analysis assigned CDR3 sequences along with most-parsimonious VDJ recombination scenarios. In a later analysis, each TCR beta chain was defined by its CDR3 amino acid sequence together with its V-gene family, and reads without a unique V-gene family were excluded. A later analysis removed several hundred highly shared, low-generation-probability nucleotide sequences to deal with suspected cross-contamination and a sequencing artifact. For each public chain, a later analysis derived a clonal expansion index from normalized ranks of inferred template counts within each repertoire. A later analysis computed generation probabilities with a VDJ recombination model fitted to out-of-frame rearrangements, and checked the results against IGoR. In a later analysis, hypergeometric tests were used to score TCR-TCR, TCR-HLA and TCR-CMV co-occurrence, with a repertoire-size bias correction applied to TCR pairs. To estimate false discovery rates, a later analysis permuted the HLA or CMV assignments 20 times. In a later analysis, co-occurring TCRs were grouped with DBSCAN, and TCRdist sequence similarity was added when clustering was performed within HLA-allele-positive subsets. Repertoires with fewer than 30,000 or more than 120,000 public chains, plus five repertoires with anomalous nucleotide sharing, were excluded from co-occurrence clustering. The source is immuneACCESS, and TCRdb retained only in-frame sequences with V and J called. Part of the clones is not carried over; for the studies checked, unresolved V genes explain less than half of this, and the remainder is unexplained. The DNA gave D and trimming, while V, J and clone size come from that table. This sample lists about 100,000 clones; over 9.5% were detected once. Of the sample, around 5.9% falls within the top ten clones.

The rearranged segments are TRBV7-2 and TRBJ2-1; 7 central bases correspond to TRBD2. Sample: PBMCs. This receptor was taken from a man in his forties in good health and CMV-seropositive. The nucleotide sequence reads TGTGCCAGCAGCTTAGTGGAGGGAGGGGAGCAGTTCTTC. This sequence encodes CASSLVEGGEQFF. Joined to the reference TRBV7-2 and TRBJ2-1 proteins, this CDR3 gives the full variable domain: GAGVSQSPSNKVTEKGKDVELRCDPISGHTALYWYRQSLGQGLEFLIYFQGNSAPDKSGLPSDRFSAERTGGSVSTLTIQRTQQEDSAVYLCASSLVEGGEQFFGPGTRLTVL.